What follows describes a single T cell receptor (beta chain). Its antigen target is currently unknown. No much larger clone is present one base from it, and per-base qualities are unavailable. Genomic DNA was isolated from the sorted cells so that the TCRbeta CDR3 region could be sequenced. The immunoSEQ Assay was used for sequencing of TCRbeta CDR3 regions. This immuneACCESS table, as held by TCRdb, lists in-frame sequences with V and J called but not all clones. Of the missing ones, under half trace to an unresolved V gene in checked studies; the others have no known cause. The sample contains 40,000 to 60,000 clones, approximately 79% of them found a single time. The ten top clones hold around 1.6% of the sample. The source of the sample is a study of OX40 agonist ivuxolimab in advanced cancers. About the full investigation: Ivuxolimab, which targeted the costimulatory receptor OX40 (CD134), was an agonistic, fully human IgG2 monoclonal antibody. Patients were allowed to have had prior anti-PD-1, anti-PD-L1 or anti-CTLA-4 therapy, and 40% of the dose-escalation patients had been treated with checkpoint inhibitors. Intravenous ivuxolimab was administered to patients every 2 weeks at six dose levels: 0.01, 0.1, 0.3, 1.5, 3 and 10 mg/kg. The point of sequencing TCRbeta in the periphery was to test whether ivuxolimab changed TCR sequence diversity and drove clonal T-cell expansion. In the dose-escalation cohort, 82.7% of patients were male, and the mean age was approximately 64 years, with a range of roughly 20 to 79. The paper describes the monotherapy dose-escalation part (N ≈ 52 patients) of the phase I trial of ivuxolimab. Partial responses were achieved by three dose-escalation patients, of whom one had hepatocellular carcinoma and two had cutaneous melanoma. Among the 50 to 55 dose-escalation patients, approximately 20 had hepatocellular carcinoma, 15 or so melanoma, 9 renal cell carcinoma and 9 head and neck cancer. Overall study results and their limits: Low levels of normalized T-cell clonal expansion were also seen in some patients who did not respond. Which antigens the clonally expanded peripheral T cells were specific for was not determined. After ivuxolimab, expanded clones were on average more numerous among CD8+ T cells than among CD4+ T cells. In partial responders in the 0.1-3.0 mg/kg groups, normalized peripheral clonal expansion was found to be among the lowest, especially among CD8+ T cells. At doses from 0.1 to 3.0 mg/kg, clonal expansion was seen in both CD4+ and CD8+ blood T cells between baseline and week 6.

Taken from the germline V gene, the CDR1 and CDR2 loops are LGHNA and YSLEER. Deletion took 6 bases off V and 4 bases off J, with a span of 12 bases between the germline ends. Taken from cysteine to phenylalanine, the CDR3 has 13 residues. Just the 39-base CDR3 DNA is kept, in frame starting at base 1. The trial excluded patients who had a history of autoimmune disease or were on systemic immunosuppression. In every dose cohort, peripheral blood was drawn for TCR sequencing at baseline, cycle 4 day 1, and cycle 7 day 1. Samples were obtained from an open-label, multicenter, first-in-human phase I dose-escalation trial of ivuxolimab. Adults with locally advanced or metastatic melanoma, renal cell carcinoma, hepatocellular carcinoma or head and neck squamous cell carcinoma were enrolled in the trial. Before TCR sequencing, CD4+ T cells and CD8+ T cells from peripheral blood were sorted into separate populations.

Specimen: CD4+ or CD8+ T cells sorted from blood, collected in a trial of the OX40 agonist ivuxolimab. Rearrangement joined TRBV4-3 to TRBJ1-2; too little of a D gene remains to name it. This sequence originates from an adult with an advanced solid tumor such as melanoma, head and neck, liver or kidney cancer. The DNA reads TGCGCCAGCAGTCTGGACCGCCGCTATGGCTACACCTTC. This codes for CASSLDRRYGYTF.